This TCR beta chain is from a study of kidney transplant recipient with SARS-CoV-2 infection. In regard to this clonotype: Being one base from a much bigger clone, this may be a read error.

TCRdb reanalysed the reads using MiXCR and keeps one entry per CDR3 protein. Here the sample spans fewer than 250,000 distinct CDR3 sequences, 29% being singletons. The CDR3 runs 16 residues. Germline values: CDR1 SGHNT, CDR2 YYREEE (reference sequence). V lost 6 bases, J lost 4 bases, and 22 bases lay in between. The genes are TRBV5-4 and TRBJ1-2, with D unclear. Sequences were derived from a blood sample, sampled at baseline and on day 111 from a kidney transplant recipient. The receptor comes from a male patient in his thirties who had COVID-19 and was a kidney transplant recipient. Some T cells may possibly be graft donor cells. The chain's CDR3 is CASTRVVPGKTYGYTF. The CDR3 region has the DNA TGTGCCAGCACGCGCGTCGTACCAGGAAAGACCTATGGCTACACCTTC.